What follows are 26 T cell receptor beta chains derived from one specimen sequenced in a study of glioma-infiltrating T cells (dated by TCRdb to about 2016). TCRdb records Illumina MiSeq as the sequencer. TCR alpha and beta CDR3 regions were amplified with the iRepertoire nested amplicon-rescue multiplex PCR (arm-PCR) platform from RNA. The public sequencing data were trimmed at Q25 with fastp and processed into clonotypes with MiXCR by TCRdb, which kept only in-frame beta chains. Entries that share a CDR3 protein sequence are merged under the most common genes and DNA. This sample comprises approximately 110,000 distinct CDR3 sequences, roughly 23% of them detected only once. The top ten clones comprise 15% of the sample. Sequencing was performed on glioma tissue, nonneoplastic brain tissue, or PBMCs (not recorded which). The receptors come from a human donor with low-grade glioma or glioblastoma, undergoing nonglioma brain surgery, or in good health (not recorded which).

For this clonotype: A read error may explain this, as a much larger clone is one base away. The gene calls are TRBV6-4 and TRBJ1-1; possibly TRBD1 for D (5 bases). Germline V CDR1 and CDR2: MRHNA, SNTAGT. The CDR3 has 13 amino acids. With 4 bases removed from V and 4 bases from J, the gap between germline ends came to 10 bases. The CDR3 nucleotides read TGTGCCAGCAGTGGACGGGGGGGCACTGAAGCTTTCTTT. Translated: CASSGRGGTEAFF.

Notes on this clonotype: A much larger clone differs by one base, so this may be a read error. The J gene is TRBJ1-5, the V gene TRBV2; 9 bases are a match to TRBD1. The CDR3 sequence is 14 residues long. Germline CDR1 reads SNHLY; CDR2 reads FYNNEI. CDR3 in DNA: TGTACCAGCAGGGGGACAGGGTACAATCAGCCCCAGCATTTT. Protein: CTSRGTGYNQPQHF.

This clonotype was seen many times. The rearrangement uses TRBV7-8 and TRBJ2-1; D could derive from TRBD1 or TRBD2 (5 bases each). Per the germline V gene, CDR1 is SGHVS and CDR2 is FQNEAQ. This CDR3 is 16 amino acids long. Deletions cut 6 bases from V and 3 bases from J, with 18 bases between. The CDR3, as DNA: TGTGCCAGCAGGCCATTCCGGGGCCGGGGCTACAATGAGCAGTTCTTC. This translates into CASRPFRGRGYNEQFF.

This clonotype has a count of ten or more. The V gene is TRBV27, the J gene TRBJ2-2, with D unresolved. Germline loops: CDR1 MNHEY, CDR2 SMNVEV (reference sequence). V lost 4 bases to trimming and J lost 5 bases, with 8 bases between them. The CDR3 totals 13 residues. The CDR3 loop reads CASSSRETGELFF. CDR3 nucleotides: TGTGCCAGCAGTTCACGAGAAACCGGGGAGCTGTTTTTT.

As to this clonotype: One base away lies a much larger clone, so this may be a sequencing read error. The chain combines TRBV7-7 with TRBJ2-1; 7 bases are shared with TRBD1. The junction had 5 bases not matched to a gene; V was cut back by 5 bases and J by 1 base. The CDR3 covers 15 residues. The germline CDR1 and CDR2 sequences are SSHAT and FNYEAQ (reference sequence). CDR3 region: CASSPGQESYNEQFF. The CDR3 DNA is TGTGCCAGCAGCCCTGGACAGGAGTCCTACAATGAGCAGTTCTTC.

This clonotype was seen many times. The CDR3 nucleotides read TGTGCCATCAGTGTACAGGGGAGCTCCTATAATTCACCCCTCCACTTT. It codes for CAISVQGSSYNSPLHF. V is TRBV10-3 and J is TRBJ1-6, with 7 bases that match TRBD1. The germline CDR1 and CDR2 sequences are ENHRY and SYGVKD. V shed 4 bases, J shed 0 bases, and the junction held 3 bases outside the gene matches. This CDR3 spans 16 amino acids.

Concerning this clonotype: This clone may be a read error of a much larger clone one base away. Since the CDR3 does not end with the conserved phenylalanine or tryptophan, this likely comes from a read error. The chain carries TRBV4-2 and TRBJ2-7, with a weak D call TRBD2 (6 bases). V was clipped by 2 bases and J by 3 bases, with 11 bases between them. This CDR3 has 14 residues. Germline values: CDR1 LGHNA, CDR2 YNFKEQ. The DNA of the CDR3 is TGTGCCAGCAGCCAACCAGGAGGGAACTACGAGCAGTACTTA. It specifies CASSQPGGNYEQYL.

On this clonotype: A much larger clonotype is one base distant, so this may be a read error. V is TRBV24-1 and J is TRBJ1-5; D is possibly TRBD1 (5 bases). Germline V gene lookup returns CDR1 KGHDR and CDR2 SFDVKD. The CDR3 has 11 amino acids. The CDR3 DNA sequence: TGTGGCACGGGGGTGGCAGAGAGGGAGCATTTT. This encodes CGTGVAEREHF.

This clonotype was observed at least ten times. The J gene is TRBJ1-1, the V gene TRBV12-3 or TRBV12-4, with unresolved D. This CDR3 comprises 12 residues. The ends were cut back, 6 bases at V and 1 base at J, with 6 bases in the middle. The chain's CDR3 is CASRYRNTEAFF. DNA of the CDR3: TGTGCCAGCAGGTACAGGAACACTGAAGCTTTCTTT.

In its sample, this clonotype was seen many times. V gene TRBV28 combines with J gene TRBJ2-3; weak D call: TRBD2 (6 bases). The V gene lost 6 bases and the J gene lost 1 base, with 20 bases spanning the gap. This CDR3 is 17 amino acids long. Germline CDR1 MDHEN, CDR2 SYDVKM. The CDR3 protein is CASRPQWGEARTDTQYF. The CDR3 DNA sequence: TGTGCCAGCAGGCCACAGTGGGGGGAGGCACGCACAGATACGCAGTATTTT.

The CDR3 nucleotides are TGCAGCGTTTTAGGGACAGGGGACGGCTACACCTTC. Amino acids: CSVLGTGDGYTF. The genes are TRBV29-1 and TRBJ1-2; 10 nucleotides line up with TRBD1. The V and J ends lost 5 bases and 8 bases, in that order; junction bases with no gene match: 5. CDR1 is SQVTM and CDR2 is ANQGSEA in the germline V gene. CDR3 size: 12 residues.

V gene TRBV7-3 combines with J gene TRBJ1-1; D unclear. Germline CDR1 SGHTA, CDR2 FQGTGA. V dropped 1 base and J dropped 5 bases, with 14 bases sitting between them. The CDR3 consists of 15 residues. The CDR3 DNA reads TGTGCCAGCAGCTTAAATGGAGGGTTCGCAACTGAAGCTTTCTTT. This codes for CASSLNGGFATEAFF.

This clonotype was recorded at least ten times. The chain has TRBV14 and TRBJ1-1, with D perhaps matching TRBD1 (5 bases). Per germline, CDR1 SGHDN and CDR2 FVKESK. Trimming removed 4 bases from V and 7 bases from J, with 13 bases in between. This CDR3 contains 13 residues. The CDR3 region is CASSPGGGIEAFF. The CDR3 DNA sequence: TGTGCCAGCAGCCCTGGGGGGGGGATTGAAGCTTTCTTT. The full variable domain, completed using reference TRBV14 and TRBJ1-1, is EAGVTQFPSHSVIEKGQTVTLRCDPISGHDNLYWYRRVMGKEIKFLLHFVKESKQDESGMPNNRFLAERTGGTYSTLKVQPAELEDSGVYFCASSPGGGIEAFFGQGTRLTVV.

As to this clonotype: Without the conserved terminal phenylalanine or tryptophan, this CDR3 likely stems from a read error. The V and J genes are TRBV7-9 and TRBJ2-1, with no clear D. CDR3 length equals 14 residues. The germline V gene encodes CDR1 SEHNR and CDR2 FQNEAQ (reference sequence). The CDR3 nucleotides read TGTGCTAGCAGCCAACCTAATTTTCCCCACGAGCAGTTCCTC. Residues: CASSQPNFPHEQFL.

CDR3 loop: CSVNRGGGTDTQYF. As DNA, the CDR3 is TGCAGCGTTAACAGGGGCGGCGGCACAGATACGCAGTATTTT. This chain joins TRBV29-1 and TRBJ2-3; 7 bases map to TRBD1. V trimming: 5 bases; J trimming: 1 base; junction bases outside the gene matches: 6. Germline-derived CDR1 and CDR2 are SQVTM and ANQGSEA. The length of the CDR3 is 14 residues.

With regard to this clonotype: This may stem from a read error, because a much larger clone lies one nucleotide away. The chain is built from TRBV7-2 and TRBJ2-7, with D perhaps matching TRBD2 (5 bases). The V end lost 7 bases, the J end lost 10 bases, and 17 bases lay between the germline ends. CDR3 length: 12 residues. Germline CDR1 SGHTA, CDR2 FQGNSA. In DNA, the CDR3 is TGTGCCAGCACCTCGGCCCCGGGGAATCAGTACTTC. It encodes CASTSAPGNQYF.

This clonotype was counted ten times or more. The gene calls are TRBV3-1 and TRBJ2-2, with 10 bases lining up with TRBD2. The J segment lost 2 bases and the V segment lost 2 bases, leaving 2 bases of the junction unmatched. The CDR3 is 16 amino acids. Looked up from germline, CDR1 is LGHDT and CDR2 is YNNKEL (reference sequence). DNA of the CDR3: TGTGCCAGCAGCCAAACTAGCGGGACTAACACCGGGGAGCTGTTTTTT. This gives the protein CASSQTSGTNTGELFF.

This clonotype was counted ten times or more. The J gene is TRBJ2-2, the V gene TRBV27; no clear D gene. With 3 bases removed from V and 4 bases from J, the gap between germline ends came to 9 bases. The CDR3 is 14 residues long. Germline values: CDR1 MNHEY, CDR2 SMNVEV (reference sequence). The CDR3 DNA sequence: TGTGCCAGCAGTTTCGGCGGAAGCACCGGGGAGCTGTTTTTT. As protein: CASSFGGSTGELFF.

This clonotype was seen ten or more times. One junction end disagrees with the germline gene, perhaps due to a read error. V gene TRBV6-6 combines with J gene TRBJ2-2; D ambiguous. This CDR3 spans 13 amino acids. CDR1 and CDR2 from the germline V gene are MNHNY and SVGAGI (reference sequence). The CDR3 protein is CASGYSYTGELFF. The DNA of the CDR3 is TGTGCCAGCGGTTACTCGTACACCGGGGAGCTGTTTTTT.

The genes are TRBV29-1 and TRBJ2-5, with 8 nucleotides matching TRBD2. CDR1 is SQVTM, CDR2 ANQGSEA, per germline. The V gene end was trimmed by 0 bases and the J gene end by 0 bases; junction bases not matched to a gene: 15. The CDR3 consists of 19 residues. CDR3 sequence: CSVEDPFSSGISYQETQYF. CDR3 bases: TGCAGCGTTGAAGACCCCTTTAGTAGCGGGATCTCGTACCAAGAGACCCAGTACTTC.

This clonotype was seen many times. A single base separates this from a much larger clone, so it may be a read error. J is TRBJ2-3 and V is TRBV6-1, with 7 positions matching TRBD2. The trim removed 8 bases at V and 6 bases at J, leaving 8 bases unmatched. Germline V gives CDR1 MNHNS, CDR2 SASEGT. The CDR3 extends over 13 amino acids. The CDR3 region is CASFTGGGDTQYF. In DNA form, the CDR3 reads TGTGCCAGCTTCACGGGAGGCGGTGATACGCAGTATTTT.

This clonotype was observed at least ten times. V gene TRBV6-6 combines with J gene TRBJ2-1; 8 positions match TRBD2. This CDR3 has 16 amino acids. With 2 bases clipped from V and 5 bases from J, the junction kept 8 bases outside the gene matches. Per germline, CDR1 MNHNY and CDR2 SVGAGI (reference sequence). CDR3 amino acids: CASSYGSGRRNNEQFF. The CDR3 DNA is TGTGCCAGCAGTTACGGGAGCGGGAGAAGAAACAATGAGCAGTTCTTC.

This chain connects TRBV11-3 to TRBJ2-2, with TRBD2 matching 16 bases. After removal of 0 bases from V and 4 bases from J, the junction contained 8 bases not matched to a gene. Germline lookup yields CDR1 SGHNT and CDR2 YENEEA. The CDR3 extends over 20 amino acids. Here the CDR3 DNA reads TGTGCCAGCAGCTTAGAGACCGGGACTAGCGGGAGGGCCGTCACCGGGGAGCTGTTTTTT. Protein product: CASSLETGTSGRAVTGELFF.

This clonotype was found a few times. A read error may account for a junction end that differs from germline. The chain uses TRBV3-1 and TRBJ2-4; weak D call: TRBD1 (5 bases). Per germline, CDR1 LGHDT and CDR2 YNNKEL (reference sequence). There are 17 residues in the CDR3. CDR3: CASIQEPGPIAKNIQYF. The CDR3 bases are TGTGCCAGCATCCAAGAGCCAGGGCCAATAGCCAAAAACATTCAGTACTTC.

The table lists this clonotype with a count of one. CDR3 protein: CVSSWSTDTQYF. In DNA, the CDR3 is TGTGTTAGCAGTTGGAGCACAGATACGCAGTATTTT. The chain employs TRBV6-2 or TRBV6-3 and TRBJ2-3; D is unresolved. The germline CDR1 and CDR2 sequences are MNHEY and SVGEGT. This CDR3 is built from 12 residues.

This clonotype was detected ten times or more. This chain connects TRBV28 to TRBJ2-1; D call uncertain. V gave up 8 bases and J gave up 2 bases, with 13 bases separating them. The CDR3 extends over 14 amino acids. Germline CDR1 is MDHEN and CDR2 is SYDVKM. In DNA form, the CDR3 reads TGTGCCAGCGATGTGGGAAGGGCCTACAATGAGCAGTTCTTC. Encoded protein: CASDVGRAYNEQFF.